This TCR beta chain originates from a study of regulatory T cells in long-lasting Graves disease. As for the study in general: Persistence in Graves' disease denoted antithyroid drug use beyond 5 years alongside positive TSH receptor antibodies. General observations from the study: Persistent Graves' patients possessed reduced TCR diversity relative to recently diagnosed ones. The study found persistent patients shared more public clonotypes (2,741) than new patients (just over 950). Among samples with persistent disease, TRBV28, TRBJ1-2 and TRBJ2-5 were favored.

Both iRepertoire HTBI primers and Arm-PCR of CDR3 regions were used to build the TCR beta libraries. TCRdb reanalysed the multiplex PCR reads using MiXCR and keeps one entry per CDR3 protein. The table records under 450,000 distinct CDR3 sequences, 20% to 25% of them present only once. Time point reported: persistent/refractory GD, antithyroid drugs over 5 years with positive TRAb. There was RNA extracted from PBMCs, and the TCR library was made from it. With respect to this clonotype: Its antigen is undetermined.

Germline V gives CDR1 SNHLY, CDR2 FYNNEI. Trimming removed 5 bases from V and 7 bases from J; junction bases left unmatched: 9. This CDR3 has 15 residues. Sequenced here: peripheral blood mononuclear cells (PBMCs), sampled when the disease was refractory, from a patient treated with antithyroid drugs. The source is a female donor with Graves disease. This rearrangement joins TRBV2 to TRBJ2-1; 9 bases align to TRBD1. The CDR3 region is CASSQSGTGRNEQFF. CDR3 coding DNA: TGTGCCAGCAGTCAATCCGGGACAGGGAGGAATGAGCAGTTCTTC.